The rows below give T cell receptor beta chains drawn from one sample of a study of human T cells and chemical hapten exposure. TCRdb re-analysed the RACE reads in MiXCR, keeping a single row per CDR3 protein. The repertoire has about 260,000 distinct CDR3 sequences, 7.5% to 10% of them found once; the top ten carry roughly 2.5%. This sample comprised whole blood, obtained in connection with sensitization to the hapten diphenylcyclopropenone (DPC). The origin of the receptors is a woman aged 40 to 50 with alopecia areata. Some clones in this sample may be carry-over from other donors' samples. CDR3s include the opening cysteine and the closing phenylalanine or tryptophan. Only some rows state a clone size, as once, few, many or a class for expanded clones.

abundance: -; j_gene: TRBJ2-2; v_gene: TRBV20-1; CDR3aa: CSASGSGPAGELFF
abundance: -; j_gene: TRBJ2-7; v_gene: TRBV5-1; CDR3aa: CASSWDTASYEQYF
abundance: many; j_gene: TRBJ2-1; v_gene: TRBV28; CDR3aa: CASGRPQGARGNEQFF
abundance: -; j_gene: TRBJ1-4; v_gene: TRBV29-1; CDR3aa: CSVTGQGSEKLFF
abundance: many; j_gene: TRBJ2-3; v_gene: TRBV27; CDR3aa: CASSPIAGGLTDTQYF
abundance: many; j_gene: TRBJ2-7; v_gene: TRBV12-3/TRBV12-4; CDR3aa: CASSLRGAHEQYF
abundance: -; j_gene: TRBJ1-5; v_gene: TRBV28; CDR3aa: CASSLDRENQPQHF
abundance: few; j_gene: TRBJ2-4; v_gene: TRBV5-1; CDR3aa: CASSLEPGAKNIQYF
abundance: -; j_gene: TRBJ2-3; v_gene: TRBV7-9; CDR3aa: CASSLGRTGGTDTQYF
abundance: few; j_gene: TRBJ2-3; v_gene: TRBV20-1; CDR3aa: CSARDWTRIGTDTQYF
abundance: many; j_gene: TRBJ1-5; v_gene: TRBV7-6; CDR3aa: CASSFDINQPQHF
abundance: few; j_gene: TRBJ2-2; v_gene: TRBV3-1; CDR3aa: CASSQGGVRGELFF
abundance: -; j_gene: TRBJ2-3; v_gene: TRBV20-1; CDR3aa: CSARGFGKTDTQYF
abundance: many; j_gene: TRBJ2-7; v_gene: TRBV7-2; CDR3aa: CASSHRSDAYEQYF
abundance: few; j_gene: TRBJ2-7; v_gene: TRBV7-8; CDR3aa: CASSFRQGPYEQYF
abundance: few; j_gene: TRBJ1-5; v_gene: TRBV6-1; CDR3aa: CASRGSADQPQHF
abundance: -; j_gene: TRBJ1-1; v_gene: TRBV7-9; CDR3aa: CASRDGSNTEAFF
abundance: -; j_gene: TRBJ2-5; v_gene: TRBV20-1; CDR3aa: CSALGHRDLETQYF
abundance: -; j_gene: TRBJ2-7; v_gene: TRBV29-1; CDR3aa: CSVGTEYEQYF
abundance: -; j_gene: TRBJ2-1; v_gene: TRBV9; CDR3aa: CASSVGVAGGHNEQFF
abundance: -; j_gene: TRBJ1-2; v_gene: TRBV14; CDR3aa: CASSPGQGDPPYYGYTF
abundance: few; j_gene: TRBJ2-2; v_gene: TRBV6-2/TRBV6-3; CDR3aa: CASSPVGDTGELFF
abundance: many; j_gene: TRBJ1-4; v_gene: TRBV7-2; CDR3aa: CASSLAGLSNEKLFF
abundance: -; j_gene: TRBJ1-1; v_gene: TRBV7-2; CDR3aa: CASSQQLPEAFF
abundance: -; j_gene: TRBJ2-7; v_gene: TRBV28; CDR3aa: CASSLWTVAYEQYF
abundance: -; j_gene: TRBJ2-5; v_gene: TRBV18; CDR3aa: CASSPSGVQETQYF
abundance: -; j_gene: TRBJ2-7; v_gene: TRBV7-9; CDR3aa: CASSLAGRHYEQYF
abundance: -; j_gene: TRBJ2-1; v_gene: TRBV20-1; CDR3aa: CSASEGGYNEQFF
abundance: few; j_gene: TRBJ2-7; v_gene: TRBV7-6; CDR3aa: CASSFWDSNEQYF
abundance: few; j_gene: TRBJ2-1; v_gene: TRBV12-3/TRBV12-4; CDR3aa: CASSLREGPREQFF
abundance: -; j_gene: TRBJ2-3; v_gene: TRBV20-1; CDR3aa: CSAASGISTDTQYF
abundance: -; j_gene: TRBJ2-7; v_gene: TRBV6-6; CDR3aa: CASSYLALSYEQYF
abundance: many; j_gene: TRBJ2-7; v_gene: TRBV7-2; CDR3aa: CASSLQHYEQYF
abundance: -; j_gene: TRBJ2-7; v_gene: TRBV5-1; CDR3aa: CVSRAGQGGYEQYF
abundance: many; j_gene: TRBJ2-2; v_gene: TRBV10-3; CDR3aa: CANGQGQTGELFF
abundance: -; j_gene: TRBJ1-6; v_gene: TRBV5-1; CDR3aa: CASSFEQSGSPLHF
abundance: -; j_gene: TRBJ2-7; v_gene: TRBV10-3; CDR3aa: CAISELKTTGGYEQYF
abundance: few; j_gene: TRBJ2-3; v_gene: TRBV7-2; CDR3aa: CASSSTSSPDTQYF
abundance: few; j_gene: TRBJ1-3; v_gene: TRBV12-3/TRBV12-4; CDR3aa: CASTTTGTAGNTIYF
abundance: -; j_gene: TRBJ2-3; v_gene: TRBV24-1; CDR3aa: CATSDFAGATDTQYF
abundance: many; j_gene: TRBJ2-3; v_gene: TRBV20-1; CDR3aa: CSARAQTSGSLGTTDTQYF
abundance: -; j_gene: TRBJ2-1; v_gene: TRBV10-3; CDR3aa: CAISSLTGVEQFF
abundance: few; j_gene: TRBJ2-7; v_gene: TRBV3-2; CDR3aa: CASSQFCQLYEQYF
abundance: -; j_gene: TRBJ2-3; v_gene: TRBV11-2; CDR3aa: CASSPRGNTQYF
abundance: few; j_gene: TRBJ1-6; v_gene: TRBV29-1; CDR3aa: CSVGTGTYNSPLHF
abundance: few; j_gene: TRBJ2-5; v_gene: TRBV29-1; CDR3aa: CSVKRIQETQYF